These T cell receptor beta chains were read from a single sample in a study of blood T cell repertoires in COVID-19. Only in-frame clones appear in the TCRdb table, and some are missing; sequencing was by immunoSEQ multiplex PCR. Here the sample spans 220,000 or so clones, 65% to 85% being singletons. The sample taken for sequencing was peripheral blood. These receptors were collected from a woman aged 55-70 years with acute or convalescent COVID-19. The CDR3 runs from the conserved cysteine through the conserved F or W. Each record gives: clone size, V gene, J gene, D gene, CDR3 protein, CDR3 DNA. A D gene is named only where the DNA matches it firmly. Rows may omit the clone size; those that give it use once, few, many or a size class.

clone size: NA; V gene: TRBV7-2; J gene: TRBJ2-1; D gene: TRBD1; CDR3 protein: CASSSGQGIYEQFF; CDR3 DNA: TGTGCCAGCAGCTCGGGACAGGGTATTTATGAGCAGTTCTTC
clone size: NA; V gene: TRBV3-1/TRBV3-2; J gene: TRBJ2-2; D gene: NA; CDR3 protein: CASSPEARELFF; CDR3 DNA: TGTGCCAGCAGCCCAGAGGCCCGGGAGCTGTTTTTT
clone size: few; V gene: TRBV28; J gene: TRBJ1-1; D gene: NA; CDR3 protein: CASSLQGLGKNTEAFF; CDR3 DNA: TGTGCCAGCAGTTTACAGGGACTTGGTAAGAACACTGAAGCTTTCTTT
clone size: NA; V gene: TRBV6-1; J gene: TRBJ1-2; D gene: NA; CDR3 protein: CASSEQQNYGYTF; CDR3 DNA: TGTGCCAGCAGTGAACAACAGAACTATGGCTACACCTTC
clone size: once; V gene: TRBV6-5; J gene: TRBJ2-2; D gene: NA; CDR3 protein: CASSFSGATNTGELFF; CDR3 DNA: TGTGCCAGCAGTTTCTCGGGGGCCACGAACACCGGGGAGCTGTTTTTT
clone size: NA; V gene: TRBV20-1; J gene: TRBJ2-1; D gene: TRBD2; CDR3 protein: CSASNEAGGYNEQFF; CDR3 DNA: TGCAGTGCTAGTAACGAAGCGGGGGGCTACAATGAGCAGTTCTTC
clone size: few; V gene: TRBV7-9; J gene: TRBJ1-2; D gene: TRBD1; CDR3 protein: CASSPQGYYGYTF; CDR3 DNA: TGTGCCAGCAGCCCACAGGGGTATTATGGCTACACCTTC
clone size: NA; V gene: TRBV4-1; J gene: TRBJ1-4; D gene: TRBD1; CDR3 protein: CASSQGQGQEKLFF; CDR3 DNA: TGCGCCAGCAGCCAAGGACAGGGGCAGGAAAAACTGTTTTTT
clone size: NA; V gene: TRBV5-4; J gene: TRBJ1-1; D gene: NA; CDR3 protein: CASSLGVRGGFFTEAFF; CDR3 DNA: TGTGCCAGCAGCTTGGGCGTAAGAGGTGGATTTTTCACTGAAGCTTTCTTT
clone size: NA; V gene: TRBV6-5; J gene: TRBJ1-2; D gene: TRBD1; CDR3 protein: CASSPGQGRYGYTF; CDR3 DNA: TGTGCCAGCAGTCCCGGACAGGGAAGGTATGGCTACACCTTC
clone size: NA; V gene: TRBV10-2; J gene: TRBJ1-2; D gene: TRBD1; CDR3 protein: CASNKDRGNGYTF; CDR3 DNA: TGCGCCAGCAATAAAGACAGGGGCAATGGCTACACCTTC
clone size: NA; V gene: TRBV5-6; J gene: TRBJ1-2; D gene: NA; CDR3 protein: CASSLQGGGYTF; CDR3 DNA: TGTGCCAGCAGCCTACAGGGTGGCGGCTACACCTTC
clone size: NA; V gene: TRBV5-3; J gene: TRBJ2-3; D gene: TRBD1; CDR3 protein: CARSLKGRGKCTDTQYF; CDR3 DNA: TGTGCCAGAAGCTTGAAGGGCAGGGGGAAATGCACAGATACGCAGTATTTT
clone size: NA; V gene: TRBV6-6; J gene: TRBJ1-3; D gene: NA; CDR3 protein: CASTITGSSGNTIYF; CDR3 DNA: TGTGCCAGCACCATTACGGGAAGCTCTGGAAACACCATATATTTT
clone size: NA; V gene: TRBV27; J gene: TRBJ1-2; D gene: NA; CDR3 protein: CASSPSGRAYGYTF; CDR3 DNA: TGTGCCAGCAGTCCCTCAGGCAGGGCCTATGGCTACACCTTC
clone size: NA; V gene: TRBV18; J gene: TRBJ2-4; D gene: TRBD2; CDR3 protein: CASSPRSSGGQSKNIQYF; CDR3 DNA: TGTGCCAGCTCACCACGATCCAGCGGGGGACAATCCAAAAACATTCAGTACTTC